A selection of T cell receptor beta chains follows, all from one sample in a study of cytomegalovirus exposure and HLA in healthy donors. Generated by immunoSEQ multiplex PCR, the TCRdb table keeps only in-frame clones and is missing some. The data contain approximately 100,000 clones, around three quarters of them singletons. Sequenced material: PBMCs. The origin of the receptors is a female donor in good health and CMV-seropositive. CDR3s include the opening cysteine and the closing phenylalanine or tryptophan. Fields, in order: clone size, J gene, D gene, V gene, CDR3 protein, CDR3 DNA. The D gene is left open where the match is weak. Rows give clone size only sometimes, using once, few, many, or a class for an expanded clone.

>-|TRBJ2-7|-|TRBV5-1
CASSLVQGGPYEQYF
TGCGCCAGCAGCTTGGTACAGGGAGGGCCCTACGAGCAGTACTTC
>-|TRBJ2-1|TRBD2|TRBV5-8
CASSLAGTSGYNEQFF
TGTGCCAGCAGCTTGGCCGGGACTAGCGGATACAATGAGCAGTTCTTC
>-|TRBJ1-2|-|TRBV28
CASSLIQPGVPGYTF
TGTGCCAGCAGTTTGATCCAGCCAGGGGTTCCTGGCTACACCTTC
>-|TRBJ1-2|-|TRBV10-3
CAISMTTGSYGYTF
TGTGCCATCAGTATGACCACAGGATCCTATGGCTACACCTTC
>-|TRBJ2-1|-|TRBV7-2
CASRSQGHPTYNEQFF
TGTGCCAGCCGAAGCCAGGGACACCCTACCTACAATGAGCAGTTCTTC
>few|TRBJ2-1|-|TRBV25-1
CASSDMGPAGNEQFF
TGTGCCAGCAGTGACATGGGACCTGCGGGGAATGAGCAGTTCTTC
>-|TRBJ1-1|-|TRBV7-2
CASSPWTQPSNTEAFF
TGTGCCAGCAGCCCCTGGACACAACCGTCGAACACTGAAGCTTTCTTT
>-|TRBJ1-1|-|TRBV6-4
CASRFDSMNTEAFF
TGTGCCAGCAGATTTGACAGCATGAACACTGAAGCTTTCTTT
>few|TRBJ2-1|TRBD2|TRBV2
CASSELAGAYNEQFF
TGTGCCAGCAGTGAGCTAGCGGGAGCCTACAATGAGCAGTTCTTC
>-|TRBJ2-1|TRBD2|TRBV9
CASSVAERGPRYNEQFF
TGTGCCAGCAGCGTAGCGGAGCGGGGGCCCCGCTACAATGAGCAGTTCTTC
>once|TRBJ1-4|-|TRBV5-1
CASSLLGGGSNEKLFF
TGCGCCAGCAGCCTACTAGGCGGCGGTTCTAATGAAAAACTGTTTTTT
>once|TRBJ2-7|-|TRBV4-2
CASSQGQGGTYEQYF
TGTGCCAGCAGCCAAGGGCAGGGAGGAACCTACGAGCAGTACTTC
>-|TRBJ1-1|-|TRBV28
CASSLGGAMNTEAFF
TGTGCCAGTAGTTTAGGGGGGGCGATGAACACTGAAGCTTTCTTT
>-|TRBJ1-4|TRBD1|TRBV19
CATQGADEKLFF
TGTGCCACACAGGGGGCGGATGAAAAACTGTTTTTT
>-|TRBJ1-2|-|TRBV6-5
CASSYTGNYGYTF
TGTGCCAGCAGTTACACGGGGAACTATGGCTACACCTTC
>-|TRBJ2-2|-|TRBV4-2
CASSPILRRGHTGELFF
TGTGCCAGCAGCCCTATCCTCCGGCGGGGACACACCGGGGAGCTGTTTTTT
>-|TRBJ1-1|-|TRBV4-1
CASSQVGRGNTEAFF
TGCGCCAGCAGCCAAGTAGGCCGGGGGAACACTGAAGCTTTCTTT
>-|TRBJ2-5|-|TRBV19
CASSIGQQETQYF
TGTGCCAGTAGTATAGGCCAGCAAGAGACCCAGTACTTC
>-|TRBJ1-2|-|TRBV5-4
CASSLAGPNYGYTF
TGCGCCAGCAGCTTGGCAGGGCCTAACTATGGCTACACCTTC
>-|TRBJ2-1|-|TRBV5-6
CASSLGQGYNEQFF
TGTGCCAGCAGCTTGGGCCAGGGGTACAATGAGCAGTTCTTC
>once|TRBJ2-6|-|TRBV5-5
CASSPLGHLRSSGANVLTF
TGTGCCAGCAGCCCTCTGGGACATCTGAGAAGCTCTGGGGCCAACGTCCTGACTTTC
>-|TRBJ2-7|-|TRBV30
CAWSEKDRRYEQYF
TGTGCCTGGAGTGAGAAGGACCGGAGGTACGAGCAGTACTTC
>-|TRBJ2-5|-|TRBV25-1
CASSEYLVQQETQYF
TGTGCCAGCAGTGAATATCTCGTACAGCAAGAGACCCAGTACTTC
>-|TRBJ2-1|-|TRBV29-1
CSVERLDYNEQFF
TGCAGCGTTGAGCGACTGGATTACAATGAGCAGTTCTTC
>-|TRBJ1-5|-|TRBV19
CASSIDSANQPQHF
TGTGCCAGTAGTATAGATTCCGCGAATCAGCCCCAGCATTTT
>-|TRBJ2-1|TRBD2|TRBV18
CASSALAGGPNEQFF
TGTGCCAGCTCAGCACTAGCGGGAGGGCCTAATGAGCAGTTCTTC
>-|TRBJ1-5|-|TRBV6-6
CASSYGNGYPNQPQHF
TGTGCCAGCAGTTACGGAAACGGGTACCCAAATCAGCCCCAGCATTTT
>few|TRBJ2-7|TRBD2|TRBV5-1
CASSTGLARGSAYEQYF
TGCGCCAGCAGCACCGGACTAGCGAGAGGTAGCGCCTACGAGCAGTACTTC
>-|TRBJ2-7|-|TRBV11-2
CASSLGSGYEQYF
TGTGCCAGCAGCTTAGGGTCCGGCTACGAGCAGTACTTC
>-|TRBJ2-7|-|TRBV11-1
CASSLVGARYEQYF
TGTGCCAGCAGCTTAGTGGGGGCTCGGTACGAGCAGTACTTC
>-|TRBJ2-7|-|TRBV29-1
CSVDPGGRDEQYF
TGCAGCGTTGACCCCGGGGGACGTGACGAGCAGTACTTC
>-|TRBJ1-1|-|TRBV7-2
CASSFSQANTEAFF
TGTGCCAGCAGCTTTTCGCAGGCGAACACTGAAGCTTTCTTT
>-|TRBJ1-5|TRBD1|TRBV19
CASSTYDPGTGGAPGSNQPQHF
TGTGCCAGTAGTACCTATGACCCAGGGACAGGGGGCGCCCCCGGGAGCAATCAGCCCCAGCATTTT
>-|TRBJ1-1|-|TRBV5-4
CASSSPSLGAEAFF
TGTGCCAGCAGCTCCCCGAGTCTCGGGGCTGAAGCTTTCTTT
>-|TRBJ2-7|-|TRBV28
CASSSGSGGAYEQYF
TGTGCCAGCAGTTCGGGTAGCGGAGGGGCCTACGAGCAGTACTTC
>-|TRBJ2-1|TRBD2|TRBV2
CASRVAGGYNEQFF
TGTGCCAGCAGGGTAGCGGGGGGCTACAATGAGCAGTTCTTC
>-|TRBJ2-7|TRBD2|TRBV27
CASSRTSGRPAYEQYF
TGTGCCAGCAGCCGGACTAGCGGGAGGCCCGCCTACGAGCAGTACTTC
>-|TRBJ2-3|TRBD2|TRBV5-1
CASSDTGLAGVDTQYF
TGCGCCAGCAGCGATACTGGACTAGCGGGGGTTGATACGCAGTATTTT
>-|TRBJ2-7|-|TRBV10-2
CASSDPGIIYEQYF
TGCGCCAGCAGTGATCCAGGGATCATTTACGAGCAGTACTTC
>once|TRBJ2-4|TRBD2|TRBV4-1
CASSQDPTSGLAGDLAKNIQYF
TGCGCCAGCAGCCAAGATCCCACCTCTGGACTAGCGGGAGACTTAGCCAAAAACATTCAGTACTTC
>-|TRBJ1-3|-|TRBV6-1
CASSEKGLHSGNTIYF
TGTGCCAGCAGTGAAAAGGGACTTCACTCTGGAAACACCATATATTTT
>few|TRBJ2-7|-|TRBV11-3
CASSLMSGSYEQYF
TGTGCCAGCAGCTTAATGTCAGGCTCCTACGAGCAGTACTTC
>-|TRBJ1-3|-|TRBV30
CAWSAPGPSGNTIYF
TGTGCCTGGAGCGCTCCAGGTCCCTCTGGAAACACCATATATTTT
>-|TRBJ2-7|TRBD1|TRBV7-6
CASSLGAGTAAYEQYF
TGTGCCAGCAGCTTGGGGGCCGGGACAGCGGCCTACGAGCAGTACTTC
>-|TRBJ1-5|-|TRBV7-8
CASSLVGGLNQPQHF
TGTGCCAGCAGCTTAGTTGGCGGATTAAATCAGCCCCAGCATTTT